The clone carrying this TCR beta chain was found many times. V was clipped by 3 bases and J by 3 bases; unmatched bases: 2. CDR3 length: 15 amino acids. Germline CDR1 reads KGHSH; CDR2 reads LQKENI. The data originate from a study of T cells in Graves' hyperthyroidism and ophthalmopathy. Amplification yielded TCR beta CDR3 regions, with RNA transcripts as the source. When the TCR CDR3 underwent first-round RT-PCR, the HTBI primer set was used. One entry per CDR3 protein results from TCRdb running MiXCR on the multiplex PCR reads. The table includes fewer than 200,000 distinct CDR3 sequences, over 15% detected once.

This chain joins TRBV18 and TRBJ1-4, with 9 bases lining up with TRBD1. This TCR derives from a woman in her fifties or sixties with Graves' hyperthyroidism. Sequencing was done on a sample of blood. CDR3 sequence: CASSPGQGANEKLFF. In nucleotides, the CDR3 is TGTGCCAGCTCACCGGGACAGGGCGCTAATGAAAAACTGTTTTTT.